Below are 25 T cell receptor beta chains sequenced from a single sample in a study of identical twins. TCRdb re-analysed the 5' RACE reads in MiXCR, keeping a single row per CDR3 protein. The repertoire holds about 1.7 million distinct CDR3 sequences, with about 30% as singletons. Source material: cord blood. The receptors derive from a newborn girl in good health.

This clonotype was recorded a few times. The J gene is TRBJ1-6, the V gene TRBV29-1; D gene ambiguous. Germline V CDR1 and CDR2: SQVTM, ANQGSEA. The CDR3 is 13 residues long. V lost 4 bases, J lost 6 bases, and 10 bases lay in between. The CDR3 DNA is TGCAGCGTTGCCTGGGAACCTAATTCACCCCTCCACTTT. As protein: CSVAWEPNSPLHF.

This chain joins TRBV20-1 and TRBJ2-1; TRBD2 is a possible D gene (5 bases). Trimming pared 3 bases from V and 6 bases from J, leaving 21 bases between. From germline, CDR1 is DFQATT and CDR2 SNEGSKA (reference sequence). The CDR3 is 16 amino acids. Here the CDR3 reads CSASTPTRPRGNEQFF. The DNA of the CDR3 is TGCAGTGCTAGTACCCCCACTAGACCACGGGGCAATGAGCAGTTCTTC.

CDR3 in amino acids: CASSESSLREQFF. As DNA, the CDR3 is TGCGCCAGCAGTGAGTCTTCCTTGAGGGAGCAGTTCTTC. This chain links TRBV10-2 with TRBJ2-1; no definite D call. Between the trimmed V and J ends, which lost 0 bases and 10 bases, there was a span of 10 bases. Germline V gene lookup returns CDR1 WSHSY and CDR2 SAAADI. The CDR3 has 13 amino acids.

The sample holds many counts of this clonotype. The chain is built from TRBV28 and TRBJ2-7; 8 positions match TRBD1. The CDR3 has 14 amino acids. V lost 6 bases to trimming and J lost 0 bases; unmatched junction nucleotides: 4. CDR1 is MDHEN, CDR2 SYDVKM, per germline. CDR3 sequence reads: CASRGGQGSYEQYF. CDR3 DNA sequence: TGTGCCAGCAGGGGAGGACAGGGCTCCTACGAGCAGTACTTC.

Concerning this clonotype itself: A much larger clone sits a single nucleotide away, making a read error possible. The chain links TRBV5-1 to TRBJ2-1; maybe TRBD1 (5 bases). The end of the DNA aligns better with TRBJ2-7, so the J call may be wrong. CDR1 is SGHRS and CDR2 is YFSETQ in the germline V gene. This CDR3 region has 16 residues. CDR3 region: CASSLDRLSSYNEQYF. CDR3 bases: TGCGCCAGCAGCTTGGACAGGCTAAGCTCCTACAATGAGCAGTACTTC.

V and J are TRBV20-1 and TRBJ2-3; 13 bases are a match to TRBD2. The J segment lost 2 bases and the V segment lost 2 bases, leaving 1 base of the junction unmatched. Germline lookup yields CDR1 DFQATT and CDR2 SNEGSKA (reference sequence). CDR3 length equals 15 residues. CDR3 residues: CSARTSGRATDTQYF. DNA of the CDR3: TGCAGTGCTAGAACTAGCGGGAGGGCCACAGATACGCAGTATTTT.

The DNA of the CDR3 is TGTGCCTGCACTATTTCCTGGTGGACTGAAGCTTTCTTT. It codes for CACTISWWTEAFF. The chain recombines TRBV28 with TRBJ1-1; D uncertain. The V gene's germline CDR1 is MDHEN and CDR2 SYDVKM. CDR3 length: 13 amino acids. V lost 11 bases and J 5 bases, leaving 18 bases between the germline ends.

The V gene is TRBV20-1, the J gene TRBJ2-7, with 11 bases matching TRBD2. Germline V gene data show CDR1 as DFQATT and CDR2 as SNEGSKA (reference sequence). CDR3 size: 14 residues. After removal of 3 bases from V and 2 bases from J, the junction contained 3 bases not matched to a gene. As DNA, the CDR3 is TGCAGTGCTAGTCCGACTAGCGGGACCTACGAGCAGTACTTC. Translation gives CSASPTSGTYEQYF.

CDR3 bases: TGTGCCATCAGTGAGGGGTGGGGGAGCTCCTACAATGAGCAGTTCTTC. Residues: CAISEGWGSSYNEQFF. This rearrangement joins TRBV10-3 to TRBJ2-1; the D gene could be TRBD1 or TRBD2 (5 bases each). The CDR3 length is 16 residues. The V end lost 2 bases, the J end lost 0 bases, and 11 bases lay between the germline ends. CDR1 ENHRY and CDR2 SYGVKD come from the germline V gene.

V and J are TRBV5-1 and TRBJ1-4; 10 nucleotides line up with TRBD1. This CDR3 comprises 14 residues. Germline V lookup: CDR1 SGHRS, CDR2 YFSETQ. V lost 4 bases, J lost 8 bases, and 5 bases stayed unmatched. CDR3 amino acids: CASSTGTGEEKLFF. As DNA, the CDR3 is TGCGCCAGCAGCACCGGGACAGGGGAGGAAAAACTGTTTTTT.

This chain uses TRBV20-1 with TRBJ2-7; 12 bases align to TRBD2. The CDR3 is 15 amino acids. Germline V gene lookup returns CDR1 DFQATT and CDR2 SNEGSKA (reference sequence). After removal of 6 bases from V and 3 bases from J, the junction contained 9 bases not matched to a gene. CDR3 residues: CSATTSGGPNYEQYF. The CDR3 DNA sequence: TGCAGTGCAACGACTAGCGGGGGTCCTAACTACGAGCAGTACTTC.

This rearrangement joins TRBV18 to TRBJ2-5; 9 bases agree with TRBD2. Germline CDR1 and CDR2: KGHSH and LQKENI. This CDR3 has 17 amino acids. With V trimmed by 4 bases and J by 11 bases, 20 bases remained unmatched. CDR3 coding DNA: TGTGCCAGCTCACAGGTTAGCGGGAGAGGTAACTACAATGAGCAGTACTTC. Translating gives CASSQVSGRGNYNEQYF.

The chain has TRBV9 and TRBJ2-3, with TRBD2 matching over 8 bases. This CDR3 region has 15 residues. Germline loops: CDR1 SGDLS, CDR2 YYNGEE. Losses at the gene ends were 2 bases for V and 4 bases for J; bases not matched to a gene: 6. DNA of the CDR3: TGTGCCAGCAGCGTTCAGCGGGGGTGGGCAGATACGCAGTATTTT. It specifies CASSVQRGWADTQYF.

This rearrangement joins TRBV7-2 to TRBJ2-1; 7 positions agree with TRBD2. The DNA matches TRBJ2-7 better at its end, which makes the J call doubtful. This CDR3 is built from 17 residues. Germline V gene sequence: CDR1 SGHTA, CDR2 FQGNSA. CDR3 amino acids: CASGPGVLANKGNEQYF. For the CDR3, the DNA is TGTGCCAGCGGACCGGGGGTACTAGCGAACAAGGGGAATGAGCAGTACTTC.

This clonotype showed up just a few times. V is TRBV7-8 and J is TRBJ2-3; 8 nucleotides agree with TRBD2. Germline values: CDR1 SGHVS, CDR2 FQNEAQ. Germline trimming cut 5 bases from V and 0 bases from J; bases unmatched to any gene: 13. The CDR3 has 18 residues. The CDR3 reads CASSPRVAGIPSTDTQYF. The CDR3 DNA reads TGTGCCAGCAGCCCCAGGGTAGCGGGGATCCCTAGCACAGATACGCAGTATTTT.

This chain links TRBV30 with TRBJ1-2; D possibly corresponds to TRBD1 (5 bases). Trimming removed 5 bases from V and 4 bases from J, with 17 bases in between. Germline V gene sequence: CDR1 GTSNPN, CDR2 SVGIG (reference sequence). CDR3 size: 14 residues. CDR3 in amino acids: CAWAPGRVIYGYTF. CDR3 DNA: TGTGCCTGGGCACCGGGACGGGTGATCTATGGCTACACCTTC.

This clonotype turned up a few times. The chain has TRBV25-1 and TRBJ2-1; D is possibly TRBD1 or TRBD2 (7 bases each). The CDR3 runs to 16 residues. Germline V gene lookup returns CDR1 MGHDK and CDR2 SYGVNS. Trimming took off 1 base at V and 8 bases at J, with 18 bases between the two ends. Here the CDR3 reads CASSEFSRGGRYEQFF. The CDR3 DNA sequence: TGTGCCAGCAGTGAATTCTCCAGGGGGGGGAGGTATGAGCAGTTCTTC.

This chain joins TRBV10-3 and TRBJ2-4, with 7 bases lining up with TRBD2. V lost 2 bases, J lost 13 bases, and 14 bases stayed unmatched. Germline CDR1 and CDR2: ENHRY and SYGVKD. The CDR3 runs to 15 residues. The CDR3 nucleotides read TGTGCCATCAGTGAGGGACTAGTTATCAACAATGAGCAGTACTTC. Amino acid sequence: CAISEGLVINNEQYF.

This clonotype came up many times. This chain joins TRBV12-3 or TRBV12-4 and TRBJ2-3; D unclear. The CDR3 consists of 12 residues. With 3 bases removed from V and 6 bases from J, the gap between germline ends came to 7 bases. The CDR3 bases are TGTGCCAGCAGTTTCCCCTCGGATACGCAGTATTTT. It translates to CASSFPSDTQYF.

V and J are TRBV19 and TRBJ2-4, with 7 bases aligning to TRBD2. Near its end, the DNA agrees better with TRBJ2-7, so the J call may be wrong. CDR1 LNHDA and CDR2 SQIVND come from the germline V gene (reference sequence). The CDR3 extends over 14 amino acids. CDR3 residues: CASKVRSREREQYF. The CDR3 DNA reads TGTGCCAGTAAGGTGCGGTCGCGGGAGCGCGAGCAGTACTTC.

The chain couples TRBV28 to TRBJ2-1; 12 nucleotides agree with TRBD2. The CDR3 totals 17 residues. After removal of 3 bases from V and 8 bases from J, the junction contained 11 bases not matched to a gene. Germline V gives CDR1 MDHEN, CDR2 SYDVKM. The CDR3 protein is CASSFSSGRDLWDEQFF. CDR3 nucleotide sequence: TGTGCCAGCAGTTTTTCTAGCGGGAGGGACCTATGGGATGAGCAGTTCTTC.

The gene calls are TRBV6-1 and TRBJ1-2; 10 bases align to TRBD1. Germline V gene sequence: CDR1 MNHNS, CDR2 SASEGT. The CDR3 runs 12 residues. The junction had 5 bases not matched to a gene; V was cut back by 6 bases and J by 10 bases. CDR3 sequence reads: CASSPGQGFYTF. The CDR3 DNA reads TGTGCCAGCAGCCCGGGACAGGGGTTCTACACCTTC.

This clonotype was counted many times. This chain links TRBV10-1 with TRBJ2-1; 12 bases are a match to TRBD1. Germline trimming cut 1 base from V and 7 bases from J; bases unmatched to any gene: 8. This CDR3 is 17 amino acids long. Per germline, CDR1 WNHNN and CDR2 SYGVQD (reference sequence). CDR3 DNA sequence: TGCGCCAGCAGTGAGTGGGGACAGGGGGCAAGTATAAATGAGCAGTTCTTC. This translates into CASSEWGQGASINEQFF.

This clonotype was recorded a few times. In nucleotides, the CDR3 is TGTGCCAGCAGGCCCGACTCTCAAGAGACCCAGTACTTC. This translates into CASRPDSQETQYF. V and J are TRBV28 and TRBJ2-5; no reliable D call. The V end lost 6 bases, the J end lost 2 bases, and 10 bases lay between the germline ends. Germline CDR1 MDHEN, CDR2 SYDVKM. The CDR3 spans 13 residues.

This CDR3 reads CASSLSGQANSPLHF. The CDR3 nucleotides are TGTGCCAGCAGCTTATCCGGACAGGCAAATTCACCCCTCCACTTT. The chain employs TRBV7-9 and TRBJ1-6; 7 nucleotides agree with TRBD1. The V and J ends lost 2 bases and 7 bases, in that order; junction bases with no gene match: 5. Looked up from germline, CDR1 is SEHNR and CDR2 is FQNEAQ (reference sequence). The CDR3 contains 15 residues.